This TCR beta chain derives from a study of human versus mouse CDR3 diversity and MHC coevolution. Background on the study: Samples had between 0.6 x 10^7 and 1.6 x 10^7 valid reads.

The CDR3 sequence is 15 residues long. Germline lookup yields CDR1 LNHDA and CDR2 SQIVND (reference sequence). Trimming cost V 4 bases and J 1 base; bases outside gene matches: 0. Sequencing used immunoSEQ multiplex PCR; TCRdb keeps in-frame clones, though not all of them. This sample has approximately 81,000 clones; roughly 93% occur once, and the top ten carry 1.1% to 1.5%. Sorting isolated naive CD4 T cells lacking CD45RO and expressing CD62L. Regarding the study as a whole: Roughly 6 MHC II alleles selected the human T cells. Human CDR3s averaged more deletions and insertions than mouse CDR3s.

This clone was picked up a small number of times. No antigen is known for it. The sequence came from a person aged 25 to 75 in good health. Sequenced sample: naive CD4+ T cells from blood. Subset indicated: CD45RO-negative CD62L-positive naive CD4 T cells. The gene calls are TRBV19 and TRBJ1-4; 10 bases agree with TRBD1. CDR3 bases: TGTGCCAGTAGTAGGACAGGGGGAACTAATGAAAAACTGTTTTTT. Protein sequence: CASSRTGGTNEKLFF.